This TCR beta chain is drawn from a study of shared clonotypes between healthy human individuals. Study results and caveats: Lower generation probabilities were found for non-shared clonotypes than for those shared by all four donors. Generally, naive subsets came out with larger estimated richness than memory subsets.

Healthy HIV-negative adults without recent acute infections or vaccinations served as donors. CD4+ cells yielded CD45RA+ naive and CD45RA-negative memory subsets. Comments on this clone: Antigen unknown.

The assay was immunoSEQ multiplex PCR, and TCRdb's table has in-frame clones only and misses some. The sample holds 1.6 million or so clones; around 98.5% are singletons and the top ten take roughly 0.35%. CDR3 size: 17 residues. Trimming at V came to 0 bases and at J to 2 bases, leaving 6 bases not matched to a gene. The germline V gene encodes CDR1 SGHKS and CDR2 YYEKEE (reference sequence). The specimen was naive CD4+ T cells sorted from blood. Noted subset: CD45RA+ positively selected. This TCR came from a man aged 30 to 39 in good health. The gene calls are TRBV5-5 and TRBJ1-5, with 9 bases that match TRBD1. CDR3 sequence reads: CASSLAPGQGRNQPQHF. The CDR3 coding sequence is TGTGCCAGCAGCTTGGCCCCGGGACAGGGTCGCAATCAGCCCCAGCATTTT. The variable domain in full, with the rest retrieved from reference TRBV5-5 and TRBJ1-5, is DAGVTQSPTHLIKTRGQQVTLRCSPISGHKSVSWYQQVLGQGPQFIFQYYEKEERGRGNFPDRFSARQFPNYSSELNVNALLLGDSALYLCASSLAPGQGRNQPQHFGDGTRLSIL.